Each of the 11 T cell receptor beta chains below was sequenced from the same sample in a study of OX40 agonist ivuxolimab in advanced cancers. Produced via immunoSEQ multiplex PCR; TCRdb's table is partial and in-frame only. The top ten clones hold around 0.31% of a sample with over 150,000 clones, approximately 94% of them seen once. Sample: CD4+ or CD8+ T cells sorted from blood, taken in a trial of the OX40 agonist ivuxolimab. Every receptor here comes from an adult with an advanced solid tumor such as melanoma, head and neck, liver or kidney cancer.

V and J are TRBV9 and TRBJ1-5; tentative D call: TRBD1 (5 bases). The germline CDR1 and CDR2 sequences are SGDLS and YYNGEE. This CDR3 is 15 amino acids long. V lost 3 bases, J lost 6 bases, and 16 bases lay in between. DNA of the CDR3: TGTGCCAGCAGCGCTCACGGGGGTTATGGTCAGCCCCAGCATTTT. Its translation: CASSAHGGYGQPQHF.

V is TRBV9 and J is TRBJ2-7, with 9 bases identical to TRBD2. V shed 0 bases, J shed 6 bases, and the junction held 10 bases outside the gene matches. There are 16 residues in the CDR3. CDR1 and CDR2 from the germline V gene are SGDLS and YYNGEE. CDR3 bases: TGTGCCAGCAGCGTAGCTCGCCTAGCGGGAACGGGCGAGCAGTACTTC. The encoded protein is CASSVARLAGTGEQYF.

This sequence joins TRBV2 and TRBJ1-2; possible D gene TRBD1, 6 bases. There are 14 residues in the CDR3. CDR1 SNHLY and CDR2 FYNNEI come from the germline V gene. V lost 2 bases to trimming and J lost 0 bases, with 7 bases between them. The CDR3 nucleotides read TGTGCCAGCAGTGAACAGGGGACTAACTATGGCTACACCTTC. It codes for CASSEQGTNYGYTF.

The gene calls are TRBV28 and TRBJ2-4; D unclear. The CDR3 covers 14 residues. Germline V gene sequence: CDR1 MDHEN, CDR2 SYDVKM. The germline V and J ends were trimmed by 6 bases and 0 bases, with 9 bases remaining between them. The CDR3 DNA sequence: TGTGCCAGCAGCCCTGCGGCAGCCAAAAACATTCAGTACTTC. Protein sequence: CASSPAAAKNIQYF.

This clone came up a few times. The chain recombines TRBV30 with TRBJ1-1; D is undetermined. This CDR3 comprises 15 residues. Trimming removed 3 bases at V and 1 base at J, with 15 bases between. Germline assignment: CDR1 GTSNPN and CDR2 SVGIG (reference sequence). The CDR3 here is CAWRTPSAGNTEAFF. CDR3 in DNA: TGTGCCTGGAGGACCCCGTCGGCAGGGAACACTGAAGCTTTCTTT.

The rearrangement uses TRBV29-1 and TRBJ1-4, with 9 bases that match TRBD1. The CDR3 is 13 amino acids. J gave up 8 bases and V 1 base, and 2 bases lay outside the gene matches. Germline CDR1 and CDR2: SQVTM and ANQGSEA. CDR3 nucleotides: TGCAGCGTTGAAGGGACAGGGGACGAAAAACTGTTTTTT. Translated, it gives CSVEGTGDEKLFF.

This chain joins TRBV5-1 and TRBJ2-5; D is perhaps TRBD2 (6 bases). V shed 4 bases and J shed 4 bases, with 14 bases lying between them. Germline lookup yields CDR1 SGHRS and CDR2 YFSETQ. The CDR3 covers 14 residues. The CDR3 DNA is TGCGCCAGCAGCCAAAGTCCCGGGAGAGAGACCCAGTACTTC. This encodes CASSQSPGRETQYF.

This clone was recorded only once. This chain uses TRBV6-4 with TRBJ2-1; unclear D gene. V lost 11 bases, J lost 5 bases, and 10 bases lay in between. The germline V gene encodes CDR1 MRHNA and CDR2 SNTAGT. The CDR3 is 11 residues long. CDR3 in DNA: TGTGCCGGCTTTGGTAACAATGAGCAGTTCTTC. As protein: CAGFGNNEQFF.

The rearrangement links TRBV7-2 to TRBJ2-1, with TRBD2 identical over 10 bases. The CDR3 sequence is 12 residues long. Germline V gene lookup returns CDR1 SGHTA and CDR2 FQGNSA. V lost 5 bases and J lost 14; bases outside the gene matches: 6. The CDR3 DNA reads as TGTGCCAGCAGCCCCCTAGCGGGAGAGGAGTTCTTC. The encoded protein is CASSPLAGEEFF.

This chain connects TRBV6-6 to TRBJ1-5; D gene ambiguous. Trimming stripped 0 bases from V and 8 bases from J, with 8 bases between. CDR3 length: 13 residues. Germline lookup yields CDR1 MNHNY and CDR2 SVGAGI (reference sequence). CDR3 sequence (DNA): TGTGCCAGCAGTTACTCACAACAGAAGCCCCAGCATTTT. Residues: CASSYSQQKPQHF.

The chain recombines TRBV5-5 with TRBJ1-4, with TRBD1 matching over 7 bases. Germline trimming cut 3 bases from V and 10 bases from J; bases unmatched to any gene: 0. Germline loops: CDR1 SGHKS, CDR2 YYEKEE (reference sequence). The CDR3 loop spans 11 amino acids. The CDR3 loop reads CASSWTGKLFF. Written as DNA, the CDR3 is TGTGCCAGCAGCTGGACAGGAAAACTGTTTTTT. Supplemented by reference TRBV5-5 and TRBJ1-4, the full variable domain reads DAGVTQSPTHLIKTRGQQVTLRCSPISGHKSVSWYQQVLGQGPQFIFQYYEKEERGRGNFPDRFSARQFPNYSSELNVNALLLGDSALYLCASSWTGKLFFGSGTQLSVL.